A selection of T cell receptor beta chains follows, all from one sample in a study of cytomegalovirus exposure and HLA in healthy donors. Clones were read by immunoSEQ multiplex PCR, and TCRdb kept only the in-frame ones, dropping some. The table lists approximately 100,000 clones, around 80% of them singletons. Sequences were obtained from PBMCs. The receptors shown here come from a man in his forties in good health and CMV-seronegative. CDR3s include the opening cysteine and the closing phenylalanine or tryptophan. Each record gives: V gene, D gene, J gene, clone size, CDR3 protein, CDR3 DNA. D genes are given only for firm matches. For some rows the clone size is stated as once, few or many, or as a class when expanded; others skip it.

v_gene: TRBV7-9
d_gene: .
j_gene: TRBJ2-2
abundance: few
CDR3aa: CASSSYTGELFF
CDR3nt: TGTGCCAGCAGCTCCTACACCGGGGAGCTGTTTTTT

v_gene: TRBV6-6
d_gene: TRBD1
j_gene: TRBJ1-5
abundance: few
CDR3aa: CASLPQGVSNQPQHF
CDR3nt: TGTGCCAGCCTCCCGCAGGGGGTAAGCAATCAGCCCCAGCATTTT

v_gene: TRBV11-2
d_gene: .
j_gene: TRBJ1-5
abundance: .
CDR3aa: CASSVGYSNQPQHF
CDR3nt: TGTGCCAGCAGCGTAGGTTATAGCAATCAGCCCCAGCATTTT

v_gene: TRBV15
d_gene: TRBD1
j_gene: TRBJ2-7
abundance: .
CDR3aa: CATSRDRAGQVYEQYF
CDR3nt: TGTGCCACCAGCAGAGACCGCGCGGGACAGGTCTACGAGCAGTACTTC

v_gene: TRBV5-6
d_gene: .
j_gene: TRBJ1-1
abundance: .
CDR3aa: CASSLGAKNTEAFF
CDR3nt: TGTGCCAGCAGCTTGGGGGCGAAGAACACTGAAGCTTTCTTT

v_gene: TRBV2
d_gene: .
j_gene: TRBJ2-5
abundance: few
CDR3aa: CASSEGAKQETQYF
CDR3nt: TGTGCCAGCAGTGAAGGGGCAAAACAAGAGACCCAGTACTTC

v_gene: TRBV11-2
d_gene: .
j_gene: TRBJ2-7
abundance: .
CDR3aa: CASSLNTGDKSYEQYF
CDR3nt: TGTGCCAGCAGCCTTAACACCGGGGACAAATCTTACGAGCAGTACTTC

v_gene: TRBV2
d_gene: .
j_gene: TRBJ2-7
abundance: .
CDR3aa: CASSVRQGLTMF
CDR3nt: TGTGCCAGCAGTGTCCGACAGGGACTGACTATGTTC

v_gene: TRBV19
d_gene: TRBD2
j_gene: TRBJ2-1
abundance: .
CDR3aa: CASSATSGGPNEQFF
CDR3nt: TGTGCCAGTAGCGCGACTAGCGGGGGTCCTAATGAGCAGTTCTTC

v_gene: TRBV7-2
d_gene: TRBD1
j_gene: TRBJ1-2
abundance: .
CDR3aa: CASSLGGQGVYGYTF
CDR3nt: TGTGCCAGCAGCTTAGGGGGACAGGGTGTATATGGCTACACCTTC